These 10 T cell receptor beta chains were sequenced from one sample in a study of cytomegalovirus exposure and HLA in healthy donors. TCRdb keeps only in-frame clones here, not all; method: immunoSEQ multiplex PCR. The sample carries about 130,000 clones, 75% to 90% recorded once. The sequencing sample was made of PBMCs. Receptors originate from a young woman in good health and CMV-seronegative.

The chain has TRBV27 and TRBJ2-7, with 11 bases matching TRBD2. The CDR3 runs to 16 residues. Looked up from germline, CDR1 is MNHEY and CDR2 is SMNVEV (reference sequence). J was trimmed by 4 bases and V by 1 base; bases with no gene match: 6. The chain's CDR3 is CASSLFAGLADYEQYF. The CDR3 nucleotides are TGTGCCAGCAGTTTATTTGCGGGACTAGCGGATTACGAGCAGTACTTC.

V is TRBV6-1 and J is TRBJ1-1, with no clear D. With 4 bases removed from V and 5 bases from J, the gap between germline ends came to 20 bases. CDR3 length: 16 residues. The germline V gene has CDR1 MNHNS and CDR2 SASEGT. The CDR3 DNA follows: TGTGCCAGCAGTGGTTTCCCCCCAGGTCTTGGAACTGAAGCTTTCTTT. As protein: CASSGFPPGLGTEAFF.

This clone showed up just once. This chain uses TRBV11-2 with TRBJ2-5; the match to TRBD1 covers 9 bases. V shed 5 bases and J 5 bases; nucleotides not matched to a gene: 9. CDR3 length: 15 amino acids. CDR1 is SGHAT and CDR2 is FQNNGV in the germline V gene. The CDR3 region has the DNA TGTGCCAGCAGCCCTAACAGGGGGCGCGGGGAGACCCAGTACTTC. This encodes CASSPNRGRGETQYF.

The chain couples TRBV7-2 to TRBJ1-5, with TRBD1 identical over 8 bases. In germline, CDR1 is SGHTA, CDR2 FQGNSA. Losses at the gene ends were 5 bases for V and 7 bases for J; bases not matched to a gene: 10. The CDR3 covers 15 residues. In nucleotides, the CDR3 is TGTGCCAGCAGCCCTGGACAGGGAATTGAGCAGCCCCAGCATTTT. Translated, it gives CASSPGQGIEQPQHF.

This clone showed up just once. The rearrangement links TRBV15 to TRBJ2-7; 9 positions agree with TRBD2. J gave up 6 bases and V 3 bases, and 15 bases lay outside the gene matches. The germline CDR1 and CDR2 sequences are LNHNV and YYDKDF (reference sequence). The CDR3 runs 17 residues. The CDR3 region has the DNA TGTGCCACCAGCAGGGATGTGACTAGCGGAGCTCTACGCGAGCAGTACTTC. Encoded protein: CATSRDVTSGALREQYF. The full variable domain, its missing parts supplied by reference TRBV15 and TRBJ2-7, is DAMVIQNPRYQVTQFGKPVTLSCSQTLNHNVMYWYQQKSSQAPKLLFHYYDKDFNNEADTPDNFQSRRPNTSFCFLDIRSPGLGDTAMYLCATSRDVTSGALREQYFGPGTRLTVT.

V and J are TRBV14 and TRBJ1-2, with D hard to call. The germline V gene has CDR1 SGHDN and CDR2 FVKESK. The CDR3 length is 14 residues. Trimming pared 4 bases from V and 4 bases from J, leaving 13 bases between. CDR3 sequence: CASSLTGNAYGYTF. DNA of the CDR3: TGTGCCAGCAGCCTGACGGGGAATGCCTATGGCTACACCTTC. The whole variable domain, remainder taken from reference TRBV14 and TRBJ1-2, is EAGVTQFPSHSVIEKGQTVTLRCDPISGHDNLYWYRRVMGKEIKFLLHFVKESKQDESGMPNNRFLAERTGGTYSTLKVQPAELEDSGVYFCASSLTGNAYGYTFGSGTRLTVV.

The chain has TRBV19 and TRBJ2-1; 11 nucleotides match TRBD2. The CDR3 covers 15 residues. Germline V CDR1 and CDR2: LNHDA, SQIVND (reference sequence). J gave up 8 bases and V 3 bases, and 6 bases lay outside the gene matches. The CDR3 region is CASSIGLAGGDEQFF. Here the CDR3 DNA reads TGTGCCAGTAGTATCGGACTAGCGGGCGGAGATGAGCAGTTCTTC.

The rearrangement links TRBV6-1 to TRBJ1-1; possibly TRBD1 for D (6 bases). The CDR3 consists of 13 residues. V was shortened by 6 bases and J by 1 base, with 9 bases between the two germline ends. The germline CDR1 and CDR2 sequences are MNHNS and SASEGT. The CDR3 here is CASRSTGNTEAFF. The CDR3 bases are TGTGCCAGCAGATCGACAGGGAACACTGAAGCTTTCTTT.

The J gene is TRBJ2-5, the V gene TRBV15; TRBD2 matches at 13 bases. Germline values: CDR1 LNHNV, CDR2 YYDKDF (reference sequence). The CDR3 sequence is 19 residues long. Germline trimming cut 1 base from V and 4 bases from J; bases unmatched to any gene: 12. This CDR3 is CATSRVWSHGLAGAETQYF. DNA for the CDR3: TGTGCCACCAGCAGAGTTTGGAGTCATGGACTAGCGGGAGCAGAGACCCAGTACTTC.

This chain joins TRBV27 and TRBJ2-1, with a possible D match to TRBD2 (5 bases). V lost 6 bases, J lost 4 bases, and 25 bases lay in between. There are 18 residues in the CDR3. CDR1 MNHEY and CDR2 SMNVEV come from the germline V gene (reference sequence). The CDR3 DNA reads as TGTGCCAGCAGCCGGGCGGGTTCCCCCTGGGCGAGGTACAATGAGCAGTTCTTC. Translation gives CASSRAGSPWARYNEQFF.